Sequencing of this TCR beta chain was carried out in a study of beta chain features in type 1 diabetes. All of the isolated RNA was reverse transcribed, so expressed TCRB transcripts were sequenced. Assay used: immunoSEQ multiplex PCR; TCRdb lists only in-frame clones, some missing. The sample contains hundreds of thousands of clones, about a sixth of which appear only once. Staining for CD45RO/CCR7/CD25/CD127/CD95/CD27 allowed sorting of CD4+ naive, central memory, regulatory and stem cell-like memory cells. Trimming stripped 2 bases from V and 0 bases from J, with 6 bases between. CDR3 length: 14 residues. From germline, CDR1 is MNHEY and CDR2 SMNVEV (reference sequence).

V gene TRBV27 combines with J gene TRBJ2-3; D unclear. This receptor was taken from a woman aged 18 to 35 in good health. Sequenced material: naive CD4+ T cells from blood. The CDR3 protein is CASSLRSSTDTQYF. In DNA form, the CDR3 reads TGTGCCAGCAGTTTAAGGTCTAGCACAGATACGCAGTATTTT.